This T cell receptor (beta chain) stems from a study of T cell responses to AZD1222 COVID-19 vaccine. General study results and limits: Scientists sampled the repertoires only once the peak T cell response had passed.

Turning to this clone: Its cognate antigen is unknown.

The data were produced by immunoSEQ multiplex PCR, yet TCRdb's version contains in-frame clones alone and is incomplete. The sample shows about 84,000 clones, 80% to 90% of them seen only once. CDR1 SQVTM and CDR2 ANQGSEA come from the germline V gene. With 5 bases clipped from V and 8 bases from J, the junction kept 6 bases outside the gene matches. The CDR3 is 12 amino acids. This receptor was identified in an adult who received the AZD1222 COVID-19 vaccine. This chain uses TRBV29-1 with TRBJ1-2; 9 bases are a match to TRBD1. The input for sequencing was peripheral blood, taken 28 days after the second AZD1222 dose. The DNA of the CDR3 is TGCAGCGTTCGGACAGGGGAGGGAGGCTACACCTTC. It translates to CSVRTGEGGYTF.